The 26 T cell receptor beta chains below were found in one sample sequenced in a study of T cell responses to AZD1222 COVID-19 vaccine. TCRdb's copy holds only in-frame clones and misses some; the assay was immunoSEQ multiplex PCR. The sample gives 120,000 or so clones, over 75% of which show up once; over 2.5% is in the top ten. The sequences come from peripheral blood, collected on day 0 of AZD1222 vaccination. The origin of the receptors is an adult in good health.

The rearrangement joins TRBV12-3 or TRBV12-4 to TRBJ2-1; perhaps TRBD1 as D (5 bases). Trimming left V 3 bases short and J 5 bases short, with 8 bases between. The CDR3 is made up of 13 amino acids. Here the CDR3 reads CASSFRQNNEQFF. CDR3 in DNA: TGTGCCAGCAGTTTTCGACAGAACAATGAGCAGTTCTTC.

Here the CDR3 reads CASSLRPDQPQHF. CDR3 nucleotide sequence: TGTGCCAGCAGCCTGAGACCCGATCAGCCCCAGCATTTT. The chain carries TRBV7-8 and TRBJ1-5; D is undetermined. The germline V gene encodes CDR1 SGHVS and CDR2 FQNEAQ. V dropped 5 bases and J dropped 5 bases, with 10 bases sitting between them. The CDR3 runs to 13 residues.

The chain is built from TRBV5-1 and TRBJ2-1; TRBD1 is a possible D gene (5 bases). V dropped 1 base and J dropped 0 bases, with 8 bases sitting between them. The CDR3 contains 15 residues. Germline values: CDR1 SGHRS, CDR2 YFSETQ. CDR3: CASSLFQGSYNEQFF. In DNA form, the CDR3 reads TGCGCCAGCAGCTTGTTTCAGGGCTCCTACAATGAGCAGTTCTTC.

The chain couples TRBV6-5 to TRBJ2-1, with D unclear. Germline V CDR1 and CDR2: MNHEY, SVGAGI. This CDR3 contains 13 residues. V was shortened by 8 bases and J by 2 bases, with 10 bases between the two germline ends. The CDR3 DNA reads TGTGCCAGCCGAAGGTACGCCTACAATGAGCAGTTCTTC. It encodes CASRRYAYNEQFF.

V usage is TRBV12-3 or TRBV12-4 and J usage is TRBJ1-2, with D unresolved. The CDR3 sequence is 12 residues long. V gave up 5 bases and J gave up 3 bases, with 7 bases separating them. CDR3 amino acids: CASSADDYGYTF. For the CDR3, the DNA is TGTGCCAGCAGTGCTGACGACTATGGCTACACCTTC.

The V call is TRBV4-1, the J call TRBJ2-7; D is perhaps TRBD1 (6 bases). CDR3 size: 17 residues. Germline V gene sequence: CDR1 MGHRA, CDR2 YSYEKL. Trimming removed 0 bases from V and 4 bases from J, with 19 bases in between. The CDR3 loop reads CASSQEVATGFFYEQYF. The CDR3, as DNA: TGCGCCAGCAGCCAAGAAGTCGCGACAGGTTTTTTTTACGAGCAGTACTTC.

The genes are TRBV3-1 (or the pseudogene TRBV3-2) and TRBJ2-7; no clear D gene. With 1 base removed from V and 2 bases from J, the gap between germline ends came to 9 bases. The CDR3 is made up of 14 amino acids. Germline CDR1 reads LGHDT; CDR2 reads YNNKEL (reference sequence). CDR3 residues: CASSQGAGPYEQYF. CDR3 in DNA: TGTGCCAGCAGCCAAGGGGCCGGACCCTACGAGCAGTACTTC.

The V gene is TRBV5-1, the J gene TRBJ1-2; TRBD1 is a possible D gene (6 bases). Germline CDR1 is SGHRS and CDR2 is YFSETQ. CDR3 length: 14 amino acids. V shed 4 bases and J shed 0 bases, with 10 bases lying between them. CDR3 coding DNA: TGCGCCAGCAGCCCGGACAGTTCTAACTATGGCTACACCTTC. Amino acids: CASSPDSSNYGYTF.

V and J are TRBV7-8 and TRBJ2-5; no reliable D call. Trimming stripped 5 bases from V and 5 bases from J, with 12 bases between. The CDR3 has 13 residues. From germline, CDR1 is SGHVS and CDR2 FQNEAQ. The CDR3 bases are TGTGCCAGCAGCGACGTTGGGCGGGAGACCCAGTACTTC. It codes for CASSDVGRETQYF.

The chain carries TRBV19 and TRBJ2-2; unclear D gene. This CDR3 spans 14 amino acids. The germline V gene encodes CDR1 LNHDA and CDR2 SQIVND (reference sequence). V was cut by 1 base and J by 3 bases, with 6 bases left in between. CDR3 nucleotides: TGTGCCAGTAGTATAGCGACATACACCGGGGAGCTGTTTTTT. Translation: CASSIATYTGELFF.

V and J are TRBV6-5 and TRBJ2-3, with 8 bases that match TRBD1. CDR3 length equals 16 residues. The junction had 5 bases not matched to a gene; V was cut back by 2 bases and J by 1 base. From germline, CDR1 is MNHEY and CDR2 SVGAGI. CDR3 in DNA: TGTGCCAGCAGTTACACCGGGACAGGCGGCACAGATACGCAGTATTTT. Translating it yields CASSYTGTGGTDTQYF.

DNA for the CDR3: TGTGCCAGCAGCCGACAGGACTATGGCTACACCTTC. Protein product: CASSRQDYGYTF. This chain joins TRBV19 and TRBJ1-2, with TRBD1 as a possible D gene (6 bases). Trimming left V 9 bases short and J 3 bases short, with 11 bases between. Looked up from germline, CDR1 is LNHDA and CDR2 is SQIVND (reference sequence). CDR3 length: 12 residues.

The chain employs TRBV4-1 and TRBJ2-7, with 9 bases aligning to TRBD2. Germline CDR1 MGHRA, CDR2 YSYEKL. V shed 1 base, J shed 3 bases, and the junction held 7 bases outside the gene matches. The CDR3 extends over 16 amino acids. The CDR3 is CASSQVLAGLNYEQYF. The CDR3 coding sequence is TGCGCCAGCAGCCAAGTACTAGCGGGCCTTAACTACGAGCAGTACTTC.

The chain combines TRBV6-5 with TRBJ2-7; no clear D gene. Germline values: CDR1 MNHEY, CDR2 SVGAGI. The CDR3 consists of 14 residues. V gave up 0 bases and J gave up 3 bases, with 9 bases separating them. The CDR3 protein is CASSYSNQVYEQYF. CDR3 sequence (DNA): TGTGCCAGCAGTTACTCGAACCAGGTCTACGAGCAGTACTTC.

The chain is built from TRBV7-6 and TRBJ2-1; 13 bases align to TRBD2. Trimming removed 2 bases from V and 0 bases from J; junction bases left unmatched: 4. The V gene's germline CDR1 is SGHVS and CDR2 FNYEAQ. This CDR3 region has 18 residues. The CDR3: CASSLFRTSGSSYNEQFF. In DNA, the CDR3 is TGTGCCAGCAGCTTATTCAGGACTAGCGGGAGCTCCTACAATGAGCAGTTCTTC.

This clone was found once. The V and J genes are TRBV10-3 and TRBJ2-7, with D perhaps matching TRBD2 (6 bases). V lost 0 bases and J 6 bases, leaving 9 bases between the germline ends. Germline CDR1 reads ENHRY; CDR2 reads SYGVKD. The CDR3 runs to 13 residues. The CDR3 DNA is TGTGCCATCAGTGAGTCTACTAGCCGCGAGCAGTACTTC. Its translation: CAISESTSREQYF.

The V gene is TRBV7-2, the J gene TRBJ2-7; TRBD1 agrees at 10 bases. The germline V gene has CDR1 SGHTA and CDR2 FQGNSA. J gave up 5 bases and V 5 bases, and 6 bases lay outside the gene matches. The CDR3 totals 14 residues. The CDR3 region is CASSPDRGRDEQYF. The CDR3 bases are TGTGCCAGCAGCCCAGACAGGGGGCGCGACGAGCAGTACTTC.

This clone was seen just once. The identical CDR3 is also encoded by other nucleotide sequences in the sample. The CDR3 DNA follows: TGTGCCAGCAGTTACGGCAGGAACACTGAAGCTTTCTTT. The encoded protein is CASSYGRNTEAFF. V and J are TRBV6-5 and TRBJ1-1, with D unresolved. The germline gives CDR1 MNHEY, CDR2 SVGAGI. The CDR3 length is 13 residues. Trimming took off 2 bases at V and 1 base at J, with 5 bases between the two ends.

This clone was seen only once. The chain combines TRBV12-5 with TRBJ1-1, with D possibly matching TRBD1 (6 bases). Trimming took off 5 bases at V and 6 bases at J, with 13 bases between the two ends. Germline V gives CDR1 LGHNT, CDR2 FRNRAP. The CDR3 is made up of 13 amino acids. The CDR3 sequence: CASGAGDASEAFF. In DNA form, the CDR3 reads TGTGCTAGTGGTGCAGGGGATGCCTCTGAAGCTTTCTTT.

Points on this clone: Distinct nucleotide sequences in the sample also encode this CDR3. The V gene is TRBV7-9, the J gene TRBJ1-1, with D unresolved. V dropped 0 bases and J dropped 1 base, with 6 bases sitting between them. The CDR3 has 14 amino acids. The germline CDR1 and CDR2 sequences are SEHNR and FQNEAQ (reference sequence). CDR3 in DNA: TGTGCCAGCAGCTTAGCAGGGCCGAACACTGAAGCTTTCTTT. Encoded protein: CASSLAGPNTEAFF. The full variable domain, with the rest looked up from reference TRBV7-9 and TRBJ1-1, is DTGVSQNPRHKITKRGQNVTFRCDPISEHNRLYWYRQTLGQGPEFLTYFQNEAQLEKSRLLSDRFSAERPKGSFSTLEIQRTEQGDSAMYLCASSLAGPNTEAFFGQGTRLTVV.

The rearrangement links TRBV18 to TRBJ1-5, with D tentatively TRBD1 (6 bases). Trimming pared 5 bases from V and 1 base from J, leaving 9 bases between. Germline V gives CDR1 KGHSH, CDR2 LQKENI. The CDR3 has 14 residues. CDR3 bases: TGTGCCAGCTCAACAGGGCCCAGCAATCAGCCCCAGCATTTT. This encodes CASSTGPSNQPQHF.

The CDR3 nucleotides are TGCGCCAGCAGCCAAGATAACGGCTATGGCTACACCTTC. Translated: CASSQDNGYGYTF. The chain carries TRBV4-3 and TRBJ1-2; no clear D gene. Germline V CDR1 and CDR2: LGHNA, YSLEER. The CDR3 loop spans 13 amino acids. The germline V and J ends were trimmed by 0 bases and 4 bases, with 6 bases remaining between them.

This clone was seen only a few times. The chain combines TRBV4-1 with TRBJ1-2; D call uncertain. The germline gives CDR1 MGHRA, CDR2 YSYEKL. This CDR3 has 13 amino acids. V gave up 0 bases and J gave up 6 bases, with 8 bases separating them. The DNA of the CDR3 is TGCGCCAGCAGCCAAGATTTGGTGGATGGCTACACCTTC. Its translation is CASSQDLVDGYTF.

For the CDR3, the DNA is TGTGCCAGCAGCTGGAATGAGCAGTTCTTC. Translated, it gives CASSWNEQFF. This rearrangement joins TRBV7-9 to TRBJ2-1; no firm D call. V was trimmed by 4 bases and J by 7 bases, leaving 2 bases between them. CDR1 is SEHNR and CDR2 is FQNEAQ in the germline V gene (reference sequence). This CDR3 has 10 residues.

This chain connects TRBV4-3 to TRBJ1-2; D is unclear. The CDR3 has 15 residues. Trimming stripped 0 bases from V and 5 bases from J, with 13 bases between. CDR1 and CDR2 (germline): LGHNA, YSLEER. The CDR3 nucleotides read TGCGCCAGCAGCCAAGATGATGACGCGGAGTATGGCTACACCTTC. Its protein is CASSQDDDAEYGYTF.

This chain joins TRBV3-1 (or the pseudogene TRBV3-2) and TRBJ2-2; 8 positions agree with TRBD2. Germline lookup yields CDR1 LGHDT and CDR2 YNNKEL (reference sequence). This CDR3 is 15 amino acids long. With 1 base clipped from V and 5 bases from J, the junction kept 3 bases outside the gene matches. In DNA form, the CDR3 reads TGTGCCAGCAGCCAAGGTAGCGGGACAACCGGGGAGCTGTTTTTT. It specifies CASSQGSGTTGELFF.